Below, one T cell receptor beta chain is given with its context. Germline CDR1 is MRHNA and CDR2 is SNTAGT. Trimming shortened V by 3 bases and J by 1 base, and 6 bases separated the two germline ends. The CDR3 length is 13 residues. Using immunoSEQ multiplex PCR, the repertoire was profiled, and TCRdb retains in-frame clones only, with some absent. The table lists approximately 150,000 clones, about nine tenths of them singletons. This specimen comes from a study of control samples from healthy donors and cancer patients. The V and J genes are TRBV6-4 and TRBJ1-1, with D perhaps TRBD1 (5 bases). The TCR sequence derives from a man aged 25 to 45 in good health. Sequenced sample: blood. CDR3 in amino acids: CASSEQGNTEAFF. CDR3 coding DNA: TGTGCCAGCAGTGAGCAGGGGAACACTGAAGCTTTCTTT.